This T cell receptor (beta chain) was documented in a study of cytomegalovirus exposure and HLA in healthy donors. Overall study results and limits: The study listed approximately 160 cytomegalovirus-associated TCR beta chains.

As concerns this clone: Its antigen is undetermined.

Assay: immunoSEQ multiplex PCR; the TCRdb copy retains only in-frame clones and omits some. The data contain around 150,000 clones, just under 85% of them singletons. Germline V gene sequence: CDR1 MGHRA, CDR2 YSYEKL. This CDR3 has 16 amino acids. With 0 bases removed from V and 8 bases from J, the gap between germline ends came to 17 bases. The sequence came from a man younger than 40 in good health and CMV-seropositive. Sequencing used PBMCs. The chain employs TRBV4-1 and TRBJ2-1; maybe TRBD1 (5 bases). The CDR3 DNA is TGCGCCAGCAGCCAAGATCCGATTACCCAAGGGGATGAGCAGTTCTTC. Protein sequence: CASSQDPITQGDEQFF.